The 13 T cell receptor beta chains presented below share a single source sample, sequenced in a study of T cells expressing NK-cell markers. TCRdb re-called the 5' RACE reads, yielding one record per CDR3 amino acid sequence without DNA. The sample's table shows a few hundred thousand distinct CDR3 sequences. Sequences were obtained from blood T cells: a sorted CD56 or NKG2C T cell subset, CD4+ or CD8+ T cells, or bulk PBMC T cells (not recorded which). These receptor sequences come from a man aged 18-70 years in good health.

The CDR3 loop reads CASSPRDRGPYTEAFF. This chain connects TRBV5-6 to TRBJ1-1; the TCRdb D gene call, TRBD1, has no DNA to confirm it. The CDR3 loop spans 16 amino acids. Germline V gene sequence: CDR1 SGHDT, CDR2 YYEEEE.

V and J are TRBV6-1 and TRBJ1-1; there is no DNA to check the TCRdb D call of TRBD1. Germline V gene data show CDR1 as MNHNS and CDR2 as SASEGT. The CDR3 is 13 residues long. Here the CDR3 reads CATKGGLSTEAFF.

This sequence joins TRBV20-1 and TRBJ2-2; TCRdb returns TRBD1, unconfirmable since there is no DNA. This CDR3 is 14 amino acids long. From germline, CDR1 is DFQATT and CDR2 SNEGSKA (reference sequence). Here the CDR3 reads CSAPSGGYTGELFF.

The CDR3 here is CASSLKIWRGAGPDTQYF. The rearrangement uses TRBV3-1 and TRBJ2-3; TCRdb calls TRBD2, which cannot be checked without DNA. The CDR3 totals 18 residues. Germline V gene lookup returns CDR1 LGHDT and CDR2 YNNKEL (reference sequence).

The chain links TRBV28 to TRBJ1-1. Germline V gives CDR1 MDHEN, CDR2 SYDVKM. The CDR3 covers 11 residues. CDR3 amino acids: CASIKRPTAFF.

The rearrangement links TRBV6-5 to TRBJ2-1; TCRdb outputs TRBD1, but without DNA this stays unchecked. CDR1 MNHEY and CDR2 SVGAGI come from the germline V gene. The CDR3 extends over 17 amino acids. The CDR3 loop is CASSYPLRGGATNEQFF.

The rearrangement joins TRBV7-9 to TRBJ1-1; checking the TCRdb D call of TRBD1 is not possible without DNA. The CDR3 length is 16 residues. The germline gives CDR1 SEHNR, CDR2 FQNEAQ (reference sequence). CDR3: CASSSPGTGLNTEAFF.

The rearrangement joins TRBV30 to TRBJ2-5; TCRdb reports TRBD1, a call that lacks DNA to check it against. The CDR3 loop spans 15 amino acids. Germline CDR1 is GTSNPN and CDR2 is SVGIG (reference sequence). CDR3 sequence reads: CAWSVLGQGGTTQYF.

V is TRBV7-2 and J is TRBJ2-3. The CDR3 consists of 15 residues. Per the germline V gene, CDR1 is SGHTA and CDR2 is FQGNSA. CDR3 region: CASSLATTDTDTQYF.

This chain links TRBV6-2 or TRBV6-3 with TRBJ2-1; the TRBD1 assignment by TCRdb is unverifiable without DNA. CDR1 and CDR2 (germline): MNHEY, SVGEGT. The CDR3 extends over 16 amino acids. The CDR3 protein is CASSYHPPSSYNEQFF.

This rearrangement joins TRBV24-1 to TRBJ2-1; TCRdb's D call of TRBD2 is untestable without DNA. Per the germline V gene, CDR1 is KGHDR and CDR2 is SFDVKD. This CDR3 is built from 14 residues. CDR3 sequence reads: CATEGQNPYNEQFF.

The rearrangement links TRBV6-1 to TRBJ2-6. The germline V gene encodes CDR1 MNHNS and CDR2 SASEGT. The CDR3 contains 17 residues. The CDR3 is CASRLTYAPRGANVLTF.

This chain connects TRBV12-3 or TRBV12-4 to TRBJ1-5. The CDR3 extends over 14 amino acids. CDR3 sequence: CASTPGPSQRPQHF.